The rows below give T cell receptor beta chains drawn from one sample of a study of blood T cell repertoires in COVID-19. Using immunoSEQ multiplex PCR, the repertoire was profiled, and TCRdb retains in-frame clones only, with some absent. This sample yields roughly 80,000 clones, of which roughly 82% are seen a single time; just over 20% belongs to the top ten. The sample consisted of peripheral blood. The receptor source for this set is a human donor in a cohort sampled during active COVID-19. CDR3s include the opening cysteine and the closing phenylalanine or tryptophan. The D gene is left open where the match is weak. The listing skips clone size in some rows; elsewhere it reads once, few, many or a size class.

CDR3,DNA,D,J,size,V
CASSLRENQPQHF,TGTGCCAGCAGTTTGAGGGAGAACCAGCCCCAGCATTTT,NA,TRBJ1-5,many,TRBV27
CASRRQVYSNQPQHF,TGTGCCAGCAGGAGACAGGTCTATAGCAATCAGCCCCAGCATTTT,NA,TRBJ1-5,NA,TRBV2
CASKTTVTNEKLFF,TGTGCCAGTAAAACGACAGTAACTAATGAAAAACTGTTTTTT,NA,TRBJ1-4,few,TRBV19
CASSDRGWSNQPQHF,TGTGCCAGCAGTGATAGGGGCTGGAGCAATCAGCCCCAGCATTTT,NA,TRBJ1-5,NA,TRBV2
CASSQYRVGVTGAYEQYF,TGCGCCAGCAGTCAATATAGAGTAGGTGTAACAGGGGCTTACGAGCAGTACTTC,TRBD1,TRBJ2-7,NA,TRBV23-1
CASSSSGGTEAFF,TGTGCCAGCAGTTCCTCGGGGGGCACTGAAGCTTTCTTT,NA,TRBJ1-1,NA,TRBV27
CASNRDLNTGELFF,TGTGCCTCGAACCGGGACTTGAACACCGGGGAGCTGTTTTTT,NA,TRBJ2-2,NA,TRBV2
CASSFDAGYEQYF,TGTGCCAGCAGCTTTGACGCGGGGTACGAGCAGTACTTC,NA,TRBJ2-7,NA,TRBV5-6
CASSRRFEGGWEQYF,TGTGCCAGCAGTCGCCGATTTGAGGGAGGGTGGGAGCAGTACTTC,TRBD2,TRBJ2-7,NA,TRBV28
CASSRDRVNTGELFF,TGTGCCAGCAGCCGGGACAGGGTCAACACCGGGGAGCTGTTTTTT,TRBD1,TRBJ2-2,NA,TRBV7-9
CASSYRGSQPQHF,TGTGCCAGCAGCTACAGGGGAAGCCAGCCCCAGCATTTT,TRBD1,TRBJ1-5,NA,TRBV27
CASSRDRWDEQFF,TGTGCCAGCAGTAGGGACAGGTGGGATGAGCAGTTCTTC,TRBD1,TRBJ2-1,NA,TRBV6-1
CATSDSSFGPDQPQHF,TGTGCCACCAGTGACTCCTCGTTTGGGCCGGATCAGCCCCAGCATTTT,NA,TRBJ1-5,few,TRBV24-1
CASSQTPNTEAFF,TGTGCCAGCAGCCAAACACCGAACACTGAAGCTTTCTTT,NA,TRBJ1-1,NA,TRBV5-5
CASSQDGTNIDTQYF,TGCGCCAGCAGCCAAGACGGGACTAATATAGATACGCAGTATTTT,TRBD2,TRBJ2-3,NA,TRBV4-1
CASTRTGGSYEQYF,TGTGCCAGCACCCGGACAGGGGGCTCCTACGAGCAGTACTTC,TRBD1,TRBJ2-7,NA,TRBV27
CASTSQMRGHTHNEQFF,TGTGCCAGCACCTCCCAAATGCGGGGGCACACCCACAATGAGCAGTTCTTC,NA,TRBJ2-1,NA,TRBV7-9
CASSPPDRFEKLFF,TGTGCCAGCAGTCCCCCGGACAGGTTTGAAAAACTGTTTTTT,TRBD1,TRBJ1-4,NA,TRBV28
CASSLRTSGEPVGEQYF,TGTGCCAGCAGCTTAAGGACTAGCGGGGAGCCCGTGGGCGAGCAGTACTTC,TRBD2,TRBJ2-7,NA,TRBV13
CASSLTSFRDRVGAFF,TGTGCCAGCAGTTTAACTTCATTCCGGGACAGGGTCGGAGCTTTCTTT,TRBD1,TRBJ1-1,many,TRBV28
CASRTESFGSYNEQFF,TGTGCCAGCAGAACCGAATCGTTCGGCTCCTACAATGAGCAGTTCTTC,NA,TRBJ2-1,NA,TRBV28
CASSPRTTGGVSGNTIYF,TGTGCCAGCTCACCGCGGACGACAGGGGGCGTCTCTGGAAACACCATATATTTT,TRBD1,TRBJ1-3,NA,TRBV18
CASSLGTGYNSPLHF,TGTGCCAGCAGCTTGGGCACGGGGTATAATTCACCCCTCCACTTT,NA,TRBJ1-6,NA,TRBV5-6